One T cell receptor beta chain is described in this entry. Antigen: not known. The CDR3 sequence is 14 residues long. Germline CDR1 is SNHLY and CDR2 is FYNNEI. J was trimmed by 7 bases and V by 6 bases; bases with no gene match: 8. This sample was included in a study of memory CD4+ T cells and cytomegalovirus serostatus. Broader study findings: CD4+ memory repertoires contained about two fifths of the 164 reported CMV TCRbeta sequences.

Generated by immunoSEQ multiplex PCR, the TCRdb table keeps only in-frame clones and is missing some. Of 50,000 to 65,000 clones detected, roughly three quarters appear once; the ten largest clones hold 0.88%. The sort gate was single viable CD3+CD4+CD8-CD45RO+ cells for memory CD4+ T cells. Serostatus was set by detecting CMV pp150, pp28, p38, p52 IgG. The sequence was collected from an adult in good health and CMV-seronegative. This rearrangement joins TRBV2 to TRBJ1-3; 8 bases fit TRBD1. Sequenced sample: memory CD4+ T cells from blood. CDR3 bases: TGTGCCAGCAGCGGGGGACAGGTTGGGAACACCATATATTTT. Encoded protein: CASSGGQVGNTIYF.